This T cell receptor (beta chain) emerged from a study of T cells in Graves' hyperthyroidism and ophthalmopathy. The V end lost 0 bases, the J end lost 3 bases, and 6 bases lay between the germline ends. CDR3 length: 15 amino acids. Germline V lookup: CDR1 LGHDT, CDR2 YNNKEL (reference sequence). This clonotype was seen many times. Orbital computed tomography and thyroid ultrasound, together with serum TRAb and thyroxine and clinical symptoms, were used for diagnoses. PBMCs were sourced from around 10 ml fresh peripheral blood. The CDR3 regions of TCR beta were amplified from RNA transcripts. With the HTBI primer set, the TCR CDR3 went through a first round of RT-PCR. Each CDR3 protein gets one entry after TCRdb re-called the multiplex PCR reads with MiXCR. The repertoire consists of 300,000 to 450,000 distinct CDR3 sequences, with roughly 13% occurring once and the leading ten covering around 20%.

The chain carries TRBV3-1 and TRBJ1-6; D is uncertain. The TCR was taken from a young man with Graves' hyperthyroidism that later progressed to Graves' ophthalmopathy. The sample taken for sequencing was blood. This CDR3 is CASSQDTGYNSPLHF. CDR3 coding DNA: TGTGCCAGCAGCCAAGATACCGGCTATAATTCACCCCTCCACTTT.